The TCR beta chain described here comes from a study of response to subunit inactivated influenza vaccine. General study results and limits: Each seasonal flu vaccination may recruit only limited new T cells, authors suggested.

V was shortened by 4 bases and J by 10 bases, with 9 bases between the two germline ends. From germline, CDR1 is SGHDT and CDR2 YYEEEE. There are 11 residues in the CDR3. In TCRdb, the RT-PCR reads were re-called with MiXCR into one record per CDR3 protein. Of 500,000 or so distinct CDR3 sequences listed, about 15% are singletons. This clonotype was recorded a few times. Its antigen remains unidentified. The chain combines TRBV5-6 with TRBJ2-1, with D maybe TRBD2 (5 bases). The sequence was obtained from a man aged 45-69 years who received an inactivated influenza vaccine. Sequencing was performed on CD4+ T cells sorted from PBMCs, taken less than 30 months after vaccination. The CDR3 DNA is TGTGCCAGCAGCCTAGTAGCGGAGCAGTTCTTC. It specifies CASSLVAEQFF.